Shown below are 11 T cell receptor beta chains from a single sample sequenced in a study of OX40 agonist ivuxolimab in advanced cancers. Assay used: immunoSEQ multiplex PCR; TCRdb lists only in-frame clones, some missing. The table records 80,000 to 100,000 clones, about 83% of them present only once. Sequenced here: CD4+ or CD8+ T cells sorted from blood, sampled in a trial of the OX40 agonist ivuxolimab. These TCRs come from an adult with an advanced solid tumor such as melanoma, head and neck, liver or kidney cancer.

CDR3 residues: CASKSTALGQPQHF. The CDR3 nucleotides read TGTGCCAGCAAGTCGACCGCGCTGGGACAGCCCCAGCATTTT. The gene calls are TRBV2 and TRBJ1-5, with no clear D. The CDR3 runs to 14 residues. The V end was cut by 7 bases, the J end by 7 bases, with 17 bases between. Germline CDR1 and CDR2: SNHLY and FYNNEI.

This chain uses TRBV11-2 with TRBJ2-3; 7 bases are a match to TRBD2. The germline V gene encodes CDR1 SGHAT and CDR2 FQNNGV. Losses at the gene ends were 5 bases for V and 4 bases for J; bases not matched to a gene: 12. The CDR3 runs to 16 residues. CDR3 sequence: CASSLLVGGNADTQYF. The CDR3 DNA reads TGTGCCAGCAGCCTTCTAGTGGGGGGGAACGCAGATACGCAGTATTTT.

As regards this clone: This sample includes further DNA sequences coding for the same CDR3. V usage is TRBV6-1 and J usage is TRBJ1-5; D gene uncertain. V was shortened by 5 bases and J by 9 bases, with 8 bases between the two germline ends. This CDR3 region has 11 residues. Germline V lookup: CDR1 MNHNS, CDR2 SASEGT. The CDR3 region is CASSPPGPQHF. CDR3 sequence (DNA): TGTGCCAGCAGTCCCCCCGGGCCCCAGCATTTT.

This clone was observed once. The chain combines TRBV27 with TRBJ1-6; D possibly corresponds to TRBD1 (5 bases). Deletions cut 7 bases from V and 7 bases from J, with 14 bases between. The CDR3 loop spans 14 amino acids. Looked up from germline, CDR1 is MNHEY and CDR2 is SMNVEV (reference sequence). The CDR3 DNA follows: TGTGCCAGCACTCTTGGGGGGTCGAATTCACCCCTCCACTTT. As protein: CASTLGGSNSPLHF.

In this sample, this clone turned up a few times. The CDR3 coding sequence is TGTGCCATCAGACCCCTTCTGGGGGCCACTGAAGCTTTCTTT. Its protein is CAIRPLLGATEAFF. The chain employs TRBV10-3 and TRBJ1-1; perhaps TRBD1 as D (6 bases). The CDR3 sequence is 14 residues long. Germline lookup yields CDR1 ENHRY and CDR2 SYGVKD. The V end was cut by 6 bases, the J end by 4 bases, with 15 bases between.

This clone was counted between two and nine times. The CDR3 nucleotides read TGCGCCAGCAGCTTATTCGGGTCCCCATCAGCTTTCTTT. Translation: CASSLFGSPSAFF. The chain is built from TRBV5-1 and TRBJ1-1; D is unclear. Germline assignment: CDR1 SGHRS and CDR2 YFSETQ. V lost 2 bases and J 10 bases, leaving 15 bases between the germline ends. This CDR3 comprises 13 residues. The entire variable domain, with the rest obtained from reference TRBV5-1 and TRBJ1-1, is as follows: KAGVTQTPRYLIKTRGQQVTLSCSPISGHRSVSWYQQTPGQGLQFLFEYFSETQRNKGNFPGRFSGRQFSNSRSEMNVSTLELGDSALYLCASSLFGSPSAFFGQGTRLTVV.

The chain uses TRBV2 and TRBJ1-6; 8 positions agree with TRBD1. This CDR3 is built from 16 residues. Germline V gene sequence: CDR1 SNHLY, CDR2 FYNNEI. Germline trimming cut 5 bases from V and 5 bases from J; bases unmatched to any gene: 8. CDR3 in DNA: TGTGCCAGCAGTTCACAGGGGGTCAGTCATAATTCACCCCTCCACTTT. Residues: CASSSQGVSHNSPLHF.

The chain carries TRBV2 and TRBJ2-1, with D hard to call. This CDR3 comprises 11 residues. Trimming took 5 bases from V and 7 from J, leaving 6 bases between them. The germline V gene has CDR1 SNHLY and CDR2 FYNNEI. The CDR3 reads CASSPQNEQFF. The CDR3 coding sequence is TGTGCCAGCAGTCCACAAAATGAGCAGTTCTTC.

V gene TRBV7-9 combines with J gene TRBJ2-3, with 9 bases aligning to TRBD2. This CDR3 is built from 19 residues. The V gene end was trimmed by 1 base and the J gene end by 1 base; junction bases not matched to a gene: 12. Germline V gene sequence: CDR1 SEHNR, CDR2 FQNEAQ (reference sequence). This CDR3 is CASSLGFERGARGTDTQYF. CDR3 DNA: TGTGCCAGCAGCTTAGGTTTCGAGCGGGGGGCCCGGGGCACAGATACGCAGTATTTT.

This chain connects TRBV6-1 to TRBJ1-1, with TRBD1 identical over 7 bases. The CDR3 covers 14 residues. V gave up 5 bases and J gave up 3 bases; unmatched junction bases: 6. Germline CDR1 and CDR2: MNHNS and SASEGT. CDR3 coding DNA: TGTGCCAGCAGTCCAACAGACAGGGACACTGAAGCTTTCTTT. Protein: CASSPTDRDTEAFF.

The chain carries TRBV6-1 and TRBJ2-6, with TRBD1 matching 7 bases. Germline CDR1 reads MNHNS; CDR2 reads SASEGT. This CDR3 contains 15 residues. The DNA for the CDR3 is TGTGCGTTGGGACAGTTCGGCTCTGGGGCCAACGTCCTGACTTTC. It codes for CALGQFGSGANVLTF.